The T cell receptor (beta chain) described here comes from a study of T cells in Graves' hyperthyroidism and ophthalmopathy. These patients, aged 18 to 65, had recently diagnosed hyperthyroidism lasting under 2 months. Exclusion of a patient resulted from uncontrolled infection, other autoimmune disease, pregnancy or lactation. This clonotype turned up a few times. The junction does not match germline at one end; this may be a read error. From RNA transcripts, TCR beta CDR3 regions were amplified. First-round RT-PCR of the TCR CDR3 relied on the HTBI primer set. TCRdb reprocessed the multiplex PCR reads via MiXCR and lists one record per CDR3 protein. The sample contains around 440,000 distinct CDR3 sequences, around 14% of which appear only once. The sample was blood. This TCR derives from a woman aged 18-29 years with Graves' hyperthyroidism.

Written as DNA, the CDR3 is TGCAGTGCTAGGGGGACGCTTGAGCAGTGCTTC. Amino acid sequence: CSARGTLEQCF. This chain connects TRBV20-1 to TRBJ2-1; D may be TRBD1 or TRBD2 (5 bases each). The germline CDR1 and CDR2 sequences are DFQATT and SNEGSKA (reference sequence). CDR3 length: 11 residues.